This is a list of T cell receptor beta chains from one sample in a study of control samples from healthy donors and cancer patients. Profiled with immunoSEQ multiplex PCR; TCRdb holds only in-frame clones, not every one. The sample lists around 94,000 clones; 70% to 90% were seen once. Material for sequencing was blood. The origin of the receptors is a woman between 50 and 59 years old in good health. The CDR3 runs from the conserved cysteine through the conserved F or W. The D gene is left open where the match is weak. Part of the rows lack a size; the others show once, few, many or a class for expanded clones.

j_call v_call cdr3_length clone_size d_call cdr3_aa cdr3_nt
TRBJ1-1 TRBV15 17 - - CATSSALGRAVVTEAFF TGTGCCACCAGCAGCGCCTTAGGCCGGGCCGTCGTCACTGAAGCTTTCTTT
TRBJ2-5 TRBV9 13 - - CASSVDTGETQYF TGTGCCAGCAGCGTAGATACAGGAGAGACCCAGTACTTC
TRBJ1-4 TRBV19 13 - - CASSSGDNEKLFF TGTGCCAGCTCCAGTGGGGACAATGAAAAACTGTTTTTT
TRBJ1-1 TRBV5-1 12 - - CASSLGATEAFF TGCGCCAGCAGCTTGGGGGCCACTGAAGCTTTCTTT
TRBJ1-1 TRBV7-9 13 - TRBD1 CATGQGAHTEAFF TGTGCCACTGGACAGGGGGCGCACACTGAAGCTTTCTTT
TRBJ2-1 TRBV7-6 15 - TRBD2 CASSLILAGGTEQFF TGTGCCAGCAGCTTAATACTAGCGGGGGGAACTGAGCAGTTCTTC
TRBJ1-5 TRBV3-1/TRBV3-2 15 once TRBD1 CASSPGTANNQPQHF TGTGCCAGCAGTCCCGGGACAGCGAACAATCAGCCCCAGCATTTT
TRBJ1-2 TRBV4-2 15 - TRBD1 CASSQEDRGLDGYTF TGTGCCAGCAGCCAAGAGGACAGGGGGCTTGATGGCTACACCTTC
TRBJ1-3 TRBV3-1/TRBV3-2 14 - - CASSQGGTGNTIYF TGTGCCAGCAGCCAAGGGGGAACTGGAAACACCATATATTTT
TRBJ1-6 TRBV6-5 16 - TRBD1 CASSYSDRRGNSPLHF TGTGCCAGCAGTTACTCGGACAGGCGCGGGAATTCACCCCTCCACTTT
TRBJ2-5 TRBV7-7 15 few - CASSPGAGHQETQYF TGTGCCAGCAGCCCGGGTGCGGGACACCAAGAGACCCAGTACTTC
TRBJ2-7 TRBV7-2 15 - - CASSSSGTSANEQYF TGTGCCAGCAGCTCATCCGGGACCTCCGCTAACGAGCAGTACTTC
TRBJ1-2 TRBV28 15 - - CASSLSGVLSYGYTF TGTGCCAGCAGTCTATCCGGGGTTTTGAGCTATGGCTACACCTTC
TRBJ1-6 TRBV20-1 15 few - CSASTSGIHNSPLHF TGCAGTGCTAGTACTTCAGGGATCCATAATTCACCCCTCCACTTT
TRBJ2-5 TRBV15 17 few - CATSAILGLGVQETQYF TGTGCCACCAGCGCTATTTTGGGGTTAGGGGTACAAGAGACCCAGTACTTC
TRBJ2-1 TRBV11-3 15 - TRBD2 CASSITGTSLNEQFF TGTGCCAGCAGCATAACCGGGACTAGCTTGAATGAGCAGTTCTTC
TRBJ1-1 TRBV7-2 13 once - CASSLGGRIEAFF TGTGCCAGCAGCTTAGGGGGTCGGATTGAAGCTTTCTTT
TRBJ1-2 TRBV6-2/TRBV6-3 13 - TRBD1 CASSQGTEYGYTF TGTGCCAGCAGCCAAGGGACAGAGTATGGCTACACCTTC
TRBJ2-3 TRBV7-9 15 - - CASSLVPTPTDTQYF TGTGCCAGCAGCTTAGTCCCAACCCCCACAGATACGCAGTATTTT
TRBJ2-1 TRBV6-2/TRBV6-3 14 - TRBD2 CASSYTSGSNEQFF TGTGCCAGCAGTTATACTAGCGGGAGCAATGAGCAGTTCTTC
TRBJ2-5 TRBV5-4 16 medium-sized TRBD2 CASSKELAGGGETQYF TGTGCCAGCAGCAAGGAGCTAGCGGGGGGAGGGGAGACCCAGTACTTC
TRBJ2-2 TRBV7-8 15 once TRBD2 CASRNPGLALGELFF TGTGCCAGCAGAAATCCGGGACTAGCCCTCGGGGAGCTGTTTTTT
TRBJ2-7 TRBV14 15 once - CASSYGGGGRNEQYF TGTGCCAGCAGTTACGGGGGAGGGGGCCGGAACGAGCAGTACTTC
TRBJ1-6 TRBV11-2 17 once - CASSLALVRLQNSPLHF TGTGCCAGCAGCTTAGCCCTCGTGAGGCTACAGAATTCACCCCTCCACTTT
TRBJ2-7 TRBV4-2 12 - - CASSYPSYEQYF TGTGCCAGCAGCTATCCCTCCTACGAGCAGTACTTC
TRBJ1-2 TRBV18 17 - TRBD1 CASSRGTGVIANYGYTF TGTGCCAGCTCTCGGGGGACAGGTGTAATAGCTAACTATGGCTACACCTTC
TRBJ1-1 TRBV29-1 12 - - CSVGSGNTEAFF TGCAGCGTCGGGTCCGGTAACACTGAAGCTTTCTTT
TRBJ1-6 TRBV27 13 - - CASSGLNNSPLHF TGTGCCAGCAGCGGGCTTAATAATTCACCCCTCCACTTT
TRBJ2-1 TRBV6-2/TRBV6-3 17 - TRBD2 CASSYSQAGGLSNEQFF TGTGCCAGCAGTTACTCCCAAGCGGGAGGGCTCTCCAATGAGCAGTTCTTC
TRBJ2-7 TRBV5-4 11 - - CANSPRGVQYF TGTGCCAACTCACCAAGGGGGGTGCAGTACTTC